This TCR beta chain was identified during a study of blood T cell repertoires in COVID-19. Study summary: Donors in the United States, Italy and Spain gave samples during acute or convalescent COVID-19. T cells, B-cell-depleted T cells, or PBMCs provided the cDNA or gDNA that served as material.

Per the authors' pipeline: Using reference gene primer amplification, nucleated cell counts were estimated. Measured with immunoSEQ multiplex PCR; TCRdb has only the in-frame clones, and not every one. For V, J and clone size, that table is used; D and trimming come from the DNA. The table includes roughly 280,000 clones, 80% to 90% detected once. This CDR3 has 12 residues. The germline V and J ends were trimmed by 3 bases and 7 bases, with 10 bases remaining between them. Sequencing used PBMCs or T cells enriched from blood (not recorded which). The rearrangement links TRBV12-3 or TRBV12-4 to TRBJ2-7; D unclear. This sequence was found in a woman in her late teens or twenties who had recovered from COVID-19. The CDR3 region has the DNA TGTGCCAGCAGTTTCCAATACGGGGAGCAGTACTTC. Translated: CASSFQYGEQYF.